This T cell receptor (beta chain) emerged from a study of blood T cell repertoires in COVID-19. For the study at large: PBMCs, B-cell-depleted T cells, or T cells were the source of the cDNA or gDNA that made up the material.

In the original workflow: The assay estimated nucleated cells by amplifying reference gene primers. The assay was immunoSEQ multiplex PCR, and TCRdb's table has in-frame clones only and misses some. V, J and clone size derive from that table, while D and trimming were established from the DNA sequence. The data show about 110,000 clones, about 91% seen once. The sequencing sample was made of peripheral blood. This sequence was found in a man aged 50 to 59 with active or convalescent COVID-19.

Written as DNA, the CDR3 is TGTGCCAGTAGTATTGGGACAGGGGGTACAGATACGCAGTATTTT. Protein product: CASSIGTGGTDTQYF. The V and J genes are TRBV19 and TRBJ2-3; 11 positions match TRBD1. This CDR3 is 15 amino acids long. CDR1 is LNHDA and CDR2 is SQIVND in the germline V gene (reference sequence). The J segment lost 3 bases and the V segment lost 3 bases, leaving 2 bases of the junction unmatched. Complete variable domain (other parts from reference TRBV19 and TRBJ2-3): DGGITQSPKYLFRKEGQNVTLSCEQNLNHDAMYWYRQDPGQGLRLIYYSQIVNDFQKGDIAEGYSVSREKKESFPLTVTSAQKNPTAFYLCASSIGTGGTDTQYFGPGTRLTVL.